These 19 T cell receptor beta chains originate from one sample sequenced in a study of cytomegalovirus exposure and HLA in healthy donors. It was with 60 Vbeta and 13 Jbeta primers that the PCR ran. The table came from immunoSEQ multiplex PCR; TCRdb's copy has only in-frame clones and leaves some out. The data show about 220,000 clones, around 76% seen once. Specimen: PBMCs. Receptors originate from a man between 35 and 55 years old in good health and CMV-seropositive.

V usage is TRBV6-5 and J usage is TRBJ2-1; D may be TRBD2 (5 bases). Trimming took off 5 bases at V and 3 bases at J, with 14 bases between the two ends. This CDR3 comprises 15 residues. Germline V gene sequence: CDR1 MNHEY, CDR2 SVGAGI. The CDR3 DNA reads TGTGCCAGCAGTCCCCGAAAAGGAGGCTACAATGAGCAGTTCTTC. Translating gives CASSPRKGGYNEQFF.

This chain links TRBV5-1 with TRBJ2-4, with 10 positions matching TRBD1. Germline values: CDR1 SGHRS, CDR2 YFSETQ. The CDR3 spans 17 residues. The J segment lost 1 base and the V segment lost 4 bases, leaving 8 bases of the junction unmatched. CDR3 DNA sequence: TGCGCCAGCAGCCAGACACCGGGACAGGGGGCCAAAAACATTCAGTACTTC. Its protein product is CASSQTPGQGAKNIQYF.

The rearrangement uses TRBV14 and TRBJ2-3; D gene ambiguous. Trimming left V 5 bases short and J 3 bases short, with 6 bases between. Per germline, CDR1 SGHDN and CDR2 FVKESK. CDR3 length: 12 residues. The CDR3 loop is CASSAQTDTQYF. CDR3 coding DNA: TGTGCCAGCAGCGCACAGACAGATACGCAGTATTTT.

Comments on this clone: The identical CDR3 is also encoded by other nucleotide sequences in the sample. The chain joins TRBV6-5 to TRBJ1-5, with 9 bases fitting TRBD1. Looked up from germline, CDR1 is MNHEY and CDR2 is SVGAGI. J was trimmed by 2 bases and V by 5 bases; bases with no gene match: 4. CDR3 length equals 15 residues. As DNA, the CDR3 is TGTGCCAGCAGTAAGGACAGGGGCGGCAATCAGCCCCAGCATTTT. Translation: CASSKDRGGNQPQHF.

The CDR3: CASSQQAANTEAFF. The CDR3 DNA reads TGTGCCAGCAGTCAACAGGCGGCGAACACTGAAGCTTTCTTT. The chain links TRBV6-6 to TRBJ1-1; D is possibly TRBD1 (5 bases). Germline V gene data show CDR1 as MNHNY and CDR2 as SVGAGI (reference sequence). V was shortened by 5 bases and J by 1 base, with 11 bases between the two germline ends. This CDR3 has 14 residues.

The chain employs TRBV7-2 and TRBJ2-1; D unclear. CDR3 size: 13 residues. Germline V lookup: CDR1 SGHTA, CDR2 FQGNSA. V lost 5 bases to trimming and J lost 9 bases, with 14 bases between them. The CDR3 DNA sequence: TGTGCCAGCAGCCCAAAGACCTCGGGTGAGCAGTTCTTC. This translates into CASSPKTSGEQFF.

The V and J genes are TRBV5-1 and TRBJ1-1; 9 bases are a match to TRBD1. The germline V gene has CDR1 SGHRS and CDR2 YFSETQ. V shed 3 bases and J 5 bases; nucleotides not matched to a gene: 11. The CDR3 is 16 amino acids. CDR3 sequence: CASSSTPGQGWTEAFF. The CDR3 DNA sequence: TGCGCCAGCAGCTCTACTCCGGGACAGGGTTGGACTGAAGCTTTCTTT.

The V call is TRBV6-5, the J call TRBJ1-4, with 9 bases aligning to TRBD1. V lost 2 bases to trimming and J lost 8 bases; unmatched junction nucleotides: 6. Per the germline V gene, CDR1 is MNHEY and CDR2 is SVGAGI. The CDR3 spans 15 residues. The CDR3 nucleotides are TGTGCCAGCAGTTACCGGGACAGGGCAGGGGAAAAACTGTTTTTT. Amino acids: CASSYRDRAGEKLFF.

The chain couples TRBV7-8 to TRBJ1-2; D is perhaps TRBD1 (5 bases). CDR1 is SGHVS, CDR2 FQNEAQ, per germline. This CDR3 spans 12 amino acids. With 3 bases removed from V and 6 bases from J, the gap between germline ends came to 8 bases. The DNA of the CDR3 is TGTGCCAGCAGCTTCGCCAGGGATGGCTACACCTTC. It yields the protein CASSFARDGYTF.

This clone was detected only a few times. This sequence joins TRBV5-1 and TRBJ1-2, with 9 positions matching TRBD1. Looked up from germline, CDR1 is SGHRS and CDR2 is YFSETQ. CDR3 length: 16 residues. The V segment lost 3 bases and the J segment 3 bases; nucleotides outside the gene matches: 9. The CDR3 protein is CASSSPGQGGDYGYTF. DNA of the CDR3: TGCGCCAGCAGCTCACCGGGACAGGGAGGGGACTATGGCTACACCTTC.

CDR3: CASSIGGDNEQFF. CDR3 nucleotides: TGTGCCAGTAGTATAGGGGGAGACAATGAGCAGTTCTTC. The V gene is TRBV19, the J gene TRBJ2-1; possibly TRBD2 for D (5 bases). In germline, CDR1 is LNHDA, CDR2 SQIVND (reference sequence). The CDR3 spans 13 residues. Deletions cut 1 base from V and 5 bases from J, with 6 bases between. Complete variable domain (other parts from reference TRBV19 and TRBJ2-1): DGGITQSPKYLFRKEGQNVTLSCEQNLNHDAMYWYRQDPGQGLRLIYYSQIVNDFQKGDIAEGYSVSREKKESFPLTVTSAQKNPTAFYLCASSIGGDNEQFFGPGTRLTVL.

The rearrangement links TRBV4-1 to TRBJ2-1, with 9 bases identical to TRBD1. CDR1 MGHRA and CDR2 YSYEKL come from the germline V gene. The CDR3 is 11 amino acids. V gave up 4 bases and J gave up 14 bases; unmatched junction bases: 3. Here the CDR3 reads CASSLGDREFF. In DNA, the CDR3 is TGCGCCAGCAGCCTGGGGGACAGGGAGTTCTTC.

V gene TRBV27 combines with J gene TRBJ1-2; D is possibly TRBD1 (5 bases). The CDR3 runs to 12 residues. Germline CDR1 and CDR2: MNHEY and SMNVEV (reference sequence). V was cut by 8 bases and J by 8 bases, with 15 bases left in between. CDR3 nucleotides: TGTGCCAGCGGGTTTAGGGGATTCGGCTACACCTTC. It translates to CASGFRGFGYTF.

The CDR3 sequence is CASSLTGGASEKLFF. The DNA of the CDR3 is TGTGCCAGCAGCTTGACGGGGGGGGCCAGTGAAAAACTGTTTTTT. The V gene is TRBV7-9, the J gene TRBJ1-4, with a possible D match to TRBD1 (6 bases). V lost 3 bases to trimming and J lost 7 bases, with 15 bases between them. CDR3 length: 15 residues. In germline, CDR1 is SEHNR, CDR2 FQNEAQ (reference sequence).

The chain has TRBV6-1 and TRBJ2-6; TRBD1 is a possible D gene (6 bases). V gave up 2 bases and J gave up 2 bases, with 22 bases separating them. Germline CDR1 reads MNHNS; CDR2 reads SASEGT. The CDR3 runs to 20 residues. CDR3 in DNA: TGTGCCAGCAGTGAAAGGATATTTGGGCAGGGGCGGGCTGGGGCCAACGTCCTGACTTTC. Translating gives CASSERIFGQGRAGANVLTF.

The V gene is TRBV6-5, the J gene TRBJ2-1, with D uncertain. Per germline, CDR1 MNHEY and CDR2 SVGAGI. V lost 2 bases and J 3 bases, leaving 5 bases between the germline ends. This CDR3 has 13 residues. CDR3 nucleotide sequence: TGTGCCAGCAGTTACGCGAGCTACAATGAGCAGTTCTTC. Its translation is CASSYASYNEQFF.

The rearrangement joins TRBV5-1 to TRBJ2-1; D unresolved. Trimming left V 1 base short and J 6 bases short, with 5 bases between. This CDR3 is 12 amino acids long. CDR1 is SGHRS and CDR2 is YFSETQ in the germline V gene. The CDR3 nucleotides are TGCGCCAGCAGCTTGATCGGCAATGAGCAGTTCTTC. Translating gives CASSLIGNEQFF.

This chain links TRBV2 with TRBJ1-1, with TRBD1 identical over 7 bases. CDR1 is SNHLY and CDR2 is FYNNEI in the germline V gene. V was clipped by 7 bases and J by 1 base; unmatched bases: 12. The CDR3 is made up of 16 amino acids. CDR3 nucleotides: TGTGCCAGCAAGCCAGGGGGAGTAGCCTCGAACACTGAAGCTTTCTTT. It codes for CASKPGGVASNTEAFF.

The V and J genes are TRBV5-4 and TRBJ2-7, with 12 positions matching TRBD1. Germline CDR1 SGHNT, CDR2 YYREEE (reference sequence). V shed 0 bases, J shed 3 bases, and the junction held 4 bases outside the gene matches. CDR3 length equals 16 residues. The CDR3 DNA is TGTGCCAGCAGCTTGGGGGGGGACAGGGGGCTCTACGAGCAGTACTTC. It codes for CASSLGGDRGLYEQYF.